One and the same sample provided the 30 T cell receptor beta chains below, sequenced in a study of blood T cell repertoires in COVID-19. Assay: immunoSEQ multiplex PCR; the TCRdb copy retains only in-frame clones and omits some. Of roughly 280,000 clones listed, over 65% are singletons. The specimen was peripheral blood. The receptors were gathered from a man in his 60s who had recovered from COVID-19.

This chain connects TRBV28 to TRBJ1-4, with 9 positions matching TRBD1. Losses at the gene ends were 3 bases for V and 6 bases for J; bases not matched to a gene: 5. This CDR3 is 15 amino acids long. Per germline, CDR1 MDHEN and CDR2 SYDVKM. DNA for the CDR3: TGTGCCAGCAGTTTCACAGGGGGCCGGTATGAAAAACTGTTTTTT. It yields the protein CASSFTGGRYEKLFF. The complete variable domain, with remaining parts taken from reference TRBV28 and TRBJ1-4, reads DVKVTQSSRYLVKRTGEKVFLECVQDMDHENMFWYRQDPGLGLRLIYFSYDVKMKEKGDIPEGYSVSREKKERFSLILESASTNQTSMYLCASSFTGGRYEKLFFGSGTQLSVL.

The chain carries TRBV7-8 and TRBJ2-7; 8 bases are a match to TRBD2. CDR1 SGHVS and CDR2 FQNEAQ come from the germline V gene. This CDR3 has 15 amino acids. Trimming took 4 bases from V and 3 from J; bases not matched to a gene: 8. The CDR3 spells CASSSNALAGYEQYF. Written as DNA, the CDR3 is TGTGCCAGCAGCTCCAACGCCCTAGCGGGCTACGAGCAGTACTTC.

This rearrangement joins TRBV25-1 to TRBJ1-6; 9 bases align to TRBD1. V dropped 4 bases and J dropped 14; count of bases not matched to a gene: 12. The CDR3 has 15 amino acids. The germline V gene encodes CDR1 MGHDK and CDR2 SYGVNS. The CDR3 DNA is TGTGCCAGCAGTGGATCCGGGACAGGGCAGCTGGCCCTCCACTTT. It translates to CASSGSGTGQLALHF. The whole variable domain, remainder taken from reference TRBV25-1 and TRBJ1-6, is EADIYQTPRYLVIGTGKKITLECSQTMGHDKMYWYQQDPGMELHLIHYSYGVNSTEKGDLSSESTVSRIRTEHFPLTLESARPSHTSQYLCASSGSGTGQLALHFGNGTRLTVT.

The rearrangement links TRBV5-1 to TRBJ2-2, with TRBD1 as a possible D gene (6 bases). Germline values: CDR1 SGHRS, CDR2 YFSETQ. The length of the CDR3 is 13 residues. V lost 5 bases to trimming and J lost 8 bases, with 13 bases between them. The CDR3: CASRLQGYGELFF. The CDR3 DNA follows: TGCGCCAGCAGGCTACAGGGTTATGGGGAGCTGTTTTTT.

This clone was counted once. The J gene is TRBJ2-2, the V gene TRBV12-5; 7 bases fit TRBD1. Germline trimming cut 0 bases from V and 3 bases from J; bases unmatched to any gene: 1. This CDR3 is 15 amino acids long. Looked up from germline, CDR1 is LGHNT and CDR2 is FRNRAP. This chain's CDR3 is CASGLVTGYTGELFF. In DNA, the CDR3 is TGTGCTAGTGGTTTGGTGACAGGGTACACCGGGGAGCTGTTTTTT.

This clone appeared once. This chain connects TRBV19 to TRBJ2-1, with TRBD2 matching over 8 bases. The V gene end was trimmed by 9 bases and the J gene end by 5 bases; junction bases not matched to a gene: 9. Germline V gene data show CDR1 as LNHDA and CDR2 as SQIVND (reference sequence). The CDR3 is 14 amino acids. For the CDR3, the DNA is TGTGCCAGCAAGACTAGCGTAAGACACAATGAGCAGTTCTTC. Translation: CASKTSVRHNEQFF.

The CDR3 DNA sequence: TGTGCCGCCGGACAGGCGAGATATGGCTACACCTTC. Its translation: CAAGQARYGYTF. The chain has TRBV28 and TRBJ1-2, with 7 bases that match TRBD1. CDR1 is MDHEN, CDR2 SYDVKM, per germline. Trimming at V came to 11 bases and at J to 5 bases, leaving 8 bases not matched to a gene. The CDR3 has 12 residues.

The rearrangement joins TRBV27 to TRBJ2-2; 10 nucleotides agree with TRBD1. The trim removed 8 bases at V and 6 bases at J, leaving 18 bases unmatched. The germline gives CDR1 MNHEY, CDR2 SMNVEV (reference sequence). The CDR3 is made up of 18 amino acids. The CDR3 nucleotides read TGTGCCAGCCCTTTAAAGGGGAACGGGACAGGGGTCTCCGGGGAGCTGTTTTTT. It translates to CASPLKGNGTGVSGELFF.

The chain is built from TRBV9 and TRBJ2-7; a possible D gene is TRBD2 (5 bases). The ends were cut back, 0 bases at V and 3 bases at J, with 13 bases in the middle. The CDR3 covers 15 residues. In germline, CDR1 is SGDLS, CDR2 YYNGEE. The CDR3 region is CASSVGGRAGYEQYF. DNA for the CDR3: TGTGCCAGCAGCGTAGGCGGGCGGGCGGGCTACGAGCAGTACTTC.

This clone turned up a few times. V usage is TRBV15 and J usage is TRBJ2-1; 7 nucleotides match TRBD1. This CDR3 is 15 amino acids long. Germline CDR1 and CDR2: LNHNV and YYDKDF (reference sequence). V gave up 3 bases and J gave up 5 bases; unmatched junction bases: 7. CDR3 nucleotides: TGTGCCACCAGCAGGGACATCGGACAGGACAATGAGCAGTTCTTC. This gives the protein CATSRDIGQDNEQFF.

In the case of this clone: The sample carries other DNA sequences with the same CDR3. The CDR3 is CASSQVAGNSPLHF. In nucleotides, the CDR3 is TGTGCCAGCAGCCAAGTGGCAGGTAATTCACCCCTCCACTTT. This sequence joins TRBV3-1 (or the pseudogene TRBV3-2) and TRBJ1-6; D uncertain. CDR1 and CDR2 (germline): LGHDT, YNNKEL (reference sequence). V was trimmed by 1 base and J by 6 bases, leaving 7 bases between them. CDR3 length: 14 residues.

This clone was seen a single time. The chain employs TRBV25-1 and TRBJ2-3; no clear D gene. There are 12 residues in the CDR3. V was cut by 6 bases and J by 0 bases, with 4 bases left in between. Germline values: CDR1 MGHDK, CDR2 SYGVNS. CDR3 DNA sequence: TGTGCCAGCAGCTTTAGCACAGATACGCAGTATTTT. Translated: CASSFSTDTQYF.

The V and J genes are TRBV28 and TRBJ2-5; 12 positions agree with TRBD2. Germline CDR1 is MDHEN and CDR2 is SYDVKM. The V segment lost 6 bases and the J segment 0 bases; nucleotides outside the gene matches: 8. The CDR3 is 17 amino acids. The CDR3 coding sequence is TGTGCCAGCAGCCCTCTAGCGGGGGGGATGTACCAAGAGACCCAGTACTTC. It yields the protein CASSPLAGGMYQETQYF.

The chain couples TRBV6-1 to TRBJ1-6; a weak D match, TRBD1 (5 bases). Germline V gives CDR1 MNHNS, CDR2 SASEGT. V lost 2 bases and J 10 bases, leaving 12 bases between the germline ends. CDR3 length: 14 amino acids. The CDR3 sequence is CASSESGGRSPLHF. The CDR3 coding sequence is TGTGCCAGCAGTGAAAGCGGGGGTAGATCACCCCTCCACTTT.

V usage is TRBV30 and J usage is TRBJ1-1; D possibly corresponds to TRBD1 (6 bases). V was cut by 5 bases and J by 11 bases, with 15 bases left in between. The CDR3 runs 11 residues. Germline-derived CDR1 and CDR2 are GTSNPN and SVGIG (reference sequence). CDR3: CAWEGVHDAFF. CDR3 in DNA: TGTGCCTGGGAGGGGGTCCATGACGCTTTCTTT.

This clone was observed a single time. This chain joins TRBV7-3 and TRBJ2-1; 7 nucleotides agree with TRBD1. The CDR3 length is 15 residues. Germline V CDR1 and CDR2: SGHTA, FQGTGA. The junction had 3 bases not matched to a gene; V was cut back by 0 bases and J by 4 bases. The CDR3 DNA is TGTGCCAGCAGCTTAACGCCAGGGGGTTACAATGAGCAGTTCTTC. Translating it yields CASSLTPGGYNEQFF.

The chain joins TRBV19 to TRBJ2-5, with 12 bases lining up with TRBD1. This CDR3 region has 15 residues. In germline, CDR1 is LNHDA, CDR2 SQIVND (reference sequence). After removal of 6 bases from V and 4 bases from J, the junction contained 6 bases not matched to a gene. This CDR3 is CASSKGTGGRETQYF. CDR3 DNA sequence: TGTGCCAGTAGCAAAGGGACAGGGGGCCGAGAGACCCAGTACTTC.

This clone is a singleton in its sample. The chain couples TRBV2 to TRBJ2-7; D is uncertain. V lost 2 bases, J lost 2 bases, and 4 bases lay in between. This CDR3 is 12 amino acids long. Germline assignment: CDR1 SNHLY and CDR2 FYNNEI. CDR3 sequence: CASSEQTYEQYF. CDR3 coding DNA: TGTGCCAGCAGTGAACAGACCTACGAGCAGTACTTC.

V and J are TRBV5-6 and TRBJ2-4; 12 nucleotides line up with TRBD2. V shed 4 bases and J 3 bases; nucleotides not matched to a gene: 8. Germline CDR1 and CDR2: SGHDT and YYEEEE. This CDR3 is built from 17 residues. The CDR3 bases are TGTGCCAGCAGCCCACGACTAGCGGGAGTAGGCAAAAACATTCAGTACTTC. It encodes CASSPRLAGVGKNIQYF.

This clone was found once. This chain connects TRBV6-1 to TRBJ1-2, with 7 nucleotides matching TRBD1. CDR3 length: 13 residues. In germline, CDR1 is MNHNS, CDR2 SASEGT. The V and J ends lost 3 bases and 8 bases, in that order; junction bases with no gene match: 6. The DNA of the CDR3 is TGTGCCAGCAGTGAGAGGGGGCGCGGAGGCTACACCTTC. Protein product: CASSERGRGGYTF.

This clone was recorded a few times. The chain recombines TRBV4-2 with TRBJ1-2; a possible D gene is TRBD1 (5 bases). The CDR3 is made up of 15 amino acids. Per germline, CDR1 LGHNA and CDR2 YNFKEQ. V was clipped by 4 bases and J by 1 base, with 13 bases between them. The chain's CDR3 is CASSPDPDNNYGYTF. The DNA for the CDR3 is TGTGCCAGCAGCCCCGACCCGGACAATAACTATGGCTACACCTTC.

J is TRBJ2-1 and V is TRBV7-9; D is perhaps TRBD2 (6 bases). Looked up from germline, CDR1 is SEHNR and CDR2 is FQNEAQ (reference sequence). Trimming stripped 1 base from V and 0 bases from J, with 10 bases between. The CDR3 runs to 16 residues. CDR3 in amino acids: CASSLVAGSSYNEQFF. The CDR3 nucleotides are TGTGCCAGCAGCTTAGTGGCGGGGAGCTCCTACAATGAGCAGTTCTTC. Variable domain in full (rest from reference TRBV7-9 and TRBJ2-1): DTGVSQNPRHKITKRGQNVTFRCDPISEHNRLYWYRQTLGQGPEFLTYFQNEAQLEKSRLLSDRFSAERPKGSFSTLEIQRTEQGDSAMYLCASSLVAGSSYNEQFFGPGTRLTVL.

This chain joins TRBV5-1 and TRBJ1-3, with 7 bases matching TRBD1. CDR1 and CDR2 (germline): SGHRS, YFSETQ. V trimming: 0 bases; J trimming: 4 bases; junction bases outside the gene matches: 10. The CDR3 sequence is 17 residues long. The CDR3 DNA reads TGCGCCAGCAGCTTGGAGTCTGGCAGGGGGTCCGGAAACACCATATATTTT. Encoded protein: CASSLESGRGSGNTIYF. Variable domain in full (rest from reference TRBV5-1 and TRBJ1-3): KAGVTQTPRYLIKTRGQQVTLSCSPISGHRSVSWYQQTPGQGLQFLFEYFSETQRNKGNFPGRFSGRQFSNSRSEMNVSTLELGDSALYLCASSLESGRGSGNTIYFGEGSWLTVV.

This clone was picked up a small number of times. The chain combines TRBV10-3 with TRBJ2-7; 12 nucleotides agree with TRBD2. Germline CDR1 and CDR2: ENHRY and SYGVKD. CDR3 size: 18 residues. Trimming at V came to 10 bases and at J to 0 bases, leaving 16 bases not matched to a gene. The CDR3 region is CATGTSGPSGNYSYEQYF. For the CDR3, the DNA is TGTGCCACGGGGACTAGCGGGCCCTCGGGTAATTACTCCTACGAGCAGTACTTC.

The sample holds one count of this clone. The chain combines TRBV29-1 with TRBJ2-3; D is ambiguous. The V gene's germline CDR1 is SQVTM and CDR2 ANQGSEA. The CDR3 consists of 14 residues. In nucleotides, the CDR3 is TGCGGTACCGAGCCTACCGGTGACACAGATACGCAGTATTTT. It translates to CGTEPTGDTDTQYF.

J is TRBJ2-5 and V is TRBV28, with D tentatively TRBD1 (6 bases). V was shortened by 6 bases and J by 5 bases, with 16 bases between the two germline ends. Germline loops: CDR1 MDHEN, CDR2 SYDVKM. This CDR3 region has 14 residues. For the CDR3, the DNA is TGTGCCAGCAGCACAACAGGGTTAAGGGAGACCCAGTACTTC. This codes for CASSTTGLRETQYF.

This clone came up a few times. V usage is TRBV5-6 and J usage is TRBJ1-2, with a tentative D call TRBD1 (5 bases). The CDR3 covers 13 residues. Looked up from germline, CDR1 is SGHDT and CDR2 is YYEEEE. Trimming pared 4 bases from V and 10 bases from J, leaving 17 bases between. The DNA of the CDR3 is TGTGCCAGCAGCCGCGACAGAAGACGAGACTACACCTTC. It is translated as CASSRDRRRDYTF.

The rearrangement uses TRBV18 and TRBJ2-5; 8 nucleotides match TRBD2. J was trimmed by 5 bases and V by 3 bases; bases with no gene match: 8. The CDR3 is 15 amino acids. CDR1 and CDR2 (germline): KGHSH, LQKENI. The CDR3: CASSPGLVGLETQYF. Written as DNA, the CDR3 is TGTGCCAGCTCACCGGGACTAGTTGGATTGGAGACCCAGTACTTC.

The DNA for the CDR3 is TGTGCCAGCAGTTTCACCGGCAGGGGAAATAGCAATCAGCCCCAGCATTTT. Amino acid sequence: CASSFTGRGNSNQPQHF. The J gene is TRBJ1-5, the V gene TRBV28, with D perhaps matching TRBD1 (6 bases). Germline V gene sequence: CDR1 MDHEN, CDR2 SYDVKM. V was pared by 3 bases and J by 0 bases, with 15 bases between. CDR3 length: 17 amino acids.

The V call is TRBV7-6, the J call TRBJ2-3, with 14 bases fitting TRBD2. V gave up 1 base and J gave up 2 bases; unmatched junction bases: 2. Germline V CDR1 and CDR2: SGHVS, FNYEAQ. The CDR3 is 17 amino acids. The CDR3 loop is CASSLGTSGRNTDTQYF. The CDR3 coding sequence is TGTGCCAGCAGCTTAGGGACTAGCGGGAGGAACACAGATACGCAGTATTTT.